This paragraph covers one T cell receptor beta chain sequence. In this sample, this clone turned up once. The clone's antigen remains unknown. No much larger clonotype is one base removed from it; base qualities were not supplied. The sample originates from a study of T cell responses to AZD1222 COVID-19 vaccine (dated by TCRdb to the early 2020s). Describing the broader study: Because spike-specific TCR depth and breadth did not differ between the two schedules, AZD1222 recipients who got a second dose at roughly 4 weeks were pooled with those who got a second dose at roughly 12 weeks. Enrollment into the trials was organized by age into subgroups of 18-55, 56-69 and 70-plus years, and those subgroups contained approximately 150, 30 and 60 TCR-sequenced participants, respectively. TCR sequencing covered 230 or so trial participants: about 210 given two doses of AZD1222 and 26 given two doses of MenACWY control vaccine.

The CDR3 regions of human TCRbeta chains were analyzed by immunosequencing. In the authors' own workflow: Repertoire TCRs were matched against a reference library of SARS-CoV-2-specific TCRs generated with the MIRA antigen-specificity platform. Breadth was defined as the fraction of unique TCRs that were SARS-CoV-2-associated, and depth was defined as the fraction of total T cells that were SARS-CoV-2-associated. Using the MIRA data, each spike-specific TCR was mapped to the spike region that the TCR reacts to and placed in a CD4 or CD8 class. Log10-transformed breadth and depth values were compared by one-way ANOVA with Sidak's multiple comparisons tests. TCRdb obtained this table from immuneACCESS and retained in-frame rearrangements with V and J assigned. These tables miss some clones; where compared with another copy, unresolved V genes account for less than half of the shortfall, and the remainder is unexplained. The V and J calls and clone size come from that table; D and trimming were worked out from the DNA. The sample table shows under 150,000 clones, and roughly 90% are seen once. 8.4% of the sample is in the top ten clones.

The paper as a whole reports these results and caveats: The 56-69-year group was small, and its depth increase did not reach significance, likely because of low power. Participants were mostly white British and included more females than males, and it was suggested by the authors that clonal diversity may have been underestimated. Epitopes outside the regions mutated in the B.1.351 and B.1.1.7 variants were reportedly recognized by nearly half of the unique spike-specific TCRs. Conclusions about previously exposed vaccinees were limited because only six AZD1222 recipients were SARS-CoV-2 seropositive at baseline. Vaccine-associated CD4 TCRs spanned the whole spike protein, with dominant responses in regions 160-218 and 743-854. No day 14 peak-response samples were available, so repertoires were characterized only after the peak T cell response. After two AZD1222 doses, spike-specific TCR breadth and depth were significantly higher than at day 0 and than in MenACWY recipients.

The sample's time point label, in plain terms: baseline before first vaccination. Vaccinee samples were obtained from the UK trials COV001 and COV002, which included a single-blind randomized controlled phase 2/3 trial of AZD1222 (ChAdOx1 nCoV-19) in healthy adults. For TCRbeta chain sequencing, PBMC samples from trial participants were taken at day 0 and at day 28 after the second dose. CDR3 length: 17 amino acids, cysteine to phenylalanine. The read is trimmed to its CDR3 DNA, 51 bases read in frame from base 1. The receptor chain draws on TRBV21-1 and TRBJ1-1. TRBV21-1 is a listed pseudogene. The TCR sequence derives from an adult in good health. The specimen was peripheral blood, collected on day 0 of AZD1222 vaccination. The sequence in DNA is TGTGCCAGCAGCAAAGTTGCTCCGGTCAGGGAGGGCACTGAAGCTTTCTTT. It encodes CASSKVAPVREGTEAFF.